A single sample gave rise to the 26 T cell receptor beta chains below, sequenced in a study of neurological immune-mediated disorders. TCRdb recomputed calls from the 5' RACE reads with MiXCR, one row per CDR3 protein. The sample shows around 67,000 distinct CDR3 sequences, 5.2% of them seen only once. The sequencing input was PBMCs. The receptor source for this set is a man younger than 35 with multiple sclerosis.

This clonotype was detected many times. This sequence joins TRBV5-5 and TRBJ2-1; D tentatively reads TRBD1 or TRBD2 (6 bases each). Per germline, CDR1 SGHKS and CDR2 YYEKEE (reference sequence). This CDR3 comprises 14 residues. Trimming took 0 bases from V and 14 from J, leaving 18 bases between them. CDR3 region: CASSLEGSGGQEFF. Here the CDR3 DNA reads TGTGCCAGCAGCTTGGAGGGCTCCGGGGGCCAAGAGTTCTTC. Full variable domain (rest looked up from reference TRBV5-5 and TRBJ2-1): DAGVTQSPTHLIKTRGQQVTLRCSPISGHKSVSWYQQVLGQGPQFIFQYYEKEERGRGNFPDRFSARQFPNYSSELNVNALLLGDSALYLCASSLEGSGGQEFFGPGTRLTVL.

This clonotype came up many times. The genes are TRBV5-1 and TRBJ2-3, with 7 bases fitting TRBD1. This CDR3 spans 15 amino acids. The V and J ends lost 3 bases and 2 bases, in that order; junction bases with no gene match: 6. In germline, CDR1 is SGHRS, CDR2 YFSETQ. The CDR3 spells CASSSTGDITDTQYF. The CDR3 bases are TGCGCCAGCAGCTCCACAGGGGACATCACAGATACGCAGTATTTT.

This clonotype was seen a handful of times. The rearrangement uses TRBV7-2 and TRBJ1-5, with unresolved D. The J call may be faulty, since TRBJ2-3 better matches the DNA end. CDR3 size: 13 residues. CDR1 is SGHTA, CDR2 FQGNSA, per germline. CDR3: CASSLSWDQPQYF. The CDR3 nucleotides read TGTGCCAGCAGCTTGTCATGGGATCAGCCCCAGTATTTT.

The chain recombines TRBV3-1 with TRBJ2-5; D call uncertain. The V and J ends lost 2 bases and 4 bases respectively, with 11 bases between them. This CDR3 is 14 amino acids long. The germline V gene has CDR1 LGHDT and CDR2 YNNKEL (reference sequence). The CDR3 DNA follows: TGTGCCAGCAGCCAAATCGGAATACCAGAGACCCAGTACTTC. Translating gives CASSQIGIPETQYF.

This clonotype was detected many times. V is TRBV3-1 and J is TRBJ2-1; 8 nucleotides agree with TRBD2. CDR3 length: 15 residues. Germline CDR1 is LGHDT and CDR2 is YNNKEL (reference sequence). V trimming: 3 bases; J trimming: 0 bases; junction bases outside the gene matches: 1. CDR3 protein: CASSQTSASYNEQFF. CDR3 in DNA: TGTGCCAGCAGCCAGACTAGCGCCTCCTACAATGAGCAGTTCTTC.

This clonotype showed up many times. This rearrangement joins TRBV6-1 to TRBJ2-5, with D perhaps matching TRBD1 (5 bases). V was cut by 2 bases and J by 3 bases, with 13 bases left in between. CDR1 MNHNS and CDR2 SASEGT come from the germline V gene. CDR3 length: 15 residues. The chain's CDR3 is CASSEHARDEETQYF. The CDR3 DNA reads as TGTGCCAGCAGTGAACATGCCAGGGATGAAGAGACCCAGTACTTC.

This clonotype was seen ten or more times. The rearrangement joins TRBV7-2 to TRBJ2-7, with D tentatively TRBD2 (7 bases). Germline lookup yields CDR1 SGHTA and CDR2 FQGNSA. The ends were cut back, 4 bases at V and 7 bases at J, with 23 bases in the middle. The CDR3 contains 16 residues. The CDR3 sequence: CASSSRGEGRHREQYF. The CDR3 bases are TGTGCCAGCAGCTCTAGGGGGGAGGGACGGCACAGGGAGCAGTACTTC. The whole variable domain, remainder taken from reference TRBV7-2 and TRBJ2-7, is GAGVSQSPSNKVTEKGKDVELRCDPISGHTALYWYRQSLGQGLEFLIYFQGNSAPDKSGLPSDRFSAERTGGSVSTLTIQRTQQEDSAVYLCASSSRGEGRHREQYFGPGTRLTVT.

Only one count was recorded for this clonotype. A much more abundant neighbour one base away suggests this may be a read error. The V gene is TRBV11-2, the J gene TRBJ1-1; D gene uncertain. Germline V gene data show CDR1 as SGHAT and CDR2 as FQNNGV. The V end was cut by 0 bases, the J end by 7 bases, with 15 bases between. The CDR3 is 15 amino acids. In DNA, the CDR3 is TGTGCCAGCAGCTTAGAAAGGACCGGGCAGTGTGAAGCTTTCTTT. The encoded protein is CASSLERTGQCEAFF.

This clonotype was observed many times. The genes are TRBV29-1 and TRBJ2-3, with D possibly TRBD2 on 6 matching bases. There are 13 residues in the CDR3. Germline V gives CDR1 SQVTM, CDR2 ANQGSEA. The V gene lost 6 bases and the J gene lost 2 bases, with 12 bases spanning the gap. The CDR3 DNA is TGCAGCGTCCGGGGGAGCATCACAGATACGCAGTATTTT. This translates into CSVRGSITDTQYF.

This clonotype has a count of ten or more. The chain has TRBV28 and TRBJ1-1; 7 nucleotides align to TRBD1. Germline V CDR1 and CDR2: MDHEN, SYDVKM. Losses at the gene ends were 5 bases for V and 5 bases for J; bases not matched to a gene: 8. The CDR3 totals 14 residues. CDR3: CASSTMTGRTEAFF. For the CDR3, the DNA is TGTGCCAGCAGTACCATGACAGGGAGAACTGAAGCTTTCTTT.

In its sample, this clonotype was seen a few times. The V call is TRBV12-3 or TRBV12-4, the J call TRBJ2-4; 9 bases map to TRBD1. Unmatched junction bases numbered 14, after V lost 4 bases and J lost 10 bases. The CDR3 spans 16 residues. CDR3 in amino acids: CASSYRGQGVRKIQYF. The CDR3, as DNA: TGTGCCAGCAGTTACAGGGGGCAAGGTGTCAGGAAAATTCAGTACTTC.

There are a few counts of this clonotype. The V and J genes are TRBV5-1 and TRBJ1-1; TRBD1 matches at 7 bases. CDR3 size: 15 residues. J was trimmed by 0 bases and V by 4 bases; bases with no gene match: 6. The germline CDR1 and CDR2 sequences are SGHRS and YFSETQ. This CDR3 is CASSTKTGLNTEAFF. Written as DNA, the CDR3 is TGCGCCAGCAGCACCAAGACAGGGCTGAACACTGAAGCTTTCTTT.

This clonotype has at least ten counts. The chain recombines TRBV3-1 with TRBJ2-3, with D possibly matching TRBD2 (6 bases). V lost 4 bases, J lost 4 bases, and 15 bases lay in between. This CDR3 spans 15 amino acids. From germline, CDR1 is LGHDT and CDR2 YNNKEL (reference sequence). This CDR3 reads CASSPRLGEADTQYF. The CDR3 DNA follows: TGTGCCAGCAGCCCCCGACTAGGCGAGGCAGATACGCAGTATTTT.

This clonotype was detected only a few times. The chain is built from TRBV20-1 and TRBJ2-7; 10 bases map to TRBD2. The CDR3 covers 14 residues. CDR1 DFQATT and CDR2 SNEGSKA come from the germline V gene (reference sequence). Unmatched junction bases numbered 4, after V lost 5 bases and J lost 0 bases. CDR3: CSADSGGTSYEQYF. CDR3 nucleotides: TGCAGTGCTGATAGCGGGGGGACCTCCTACGAGCAGTACTTC.

Comment on this clonotype: Compared with germline, one end of the junction differs, possibly owing to a read error. This sequence joins TRBV30 and TRBJ2-5, with D unclear. CDR1 and CDR2 (germline): GTSNPN, SVGIG (reference sequence). The CDR3 has 13 residues. The CDR3 reads CVWSFGAQETQYF. For the CDR3, the DNA is TGTGTCTGGAGTTTCGGAGCGCAGGAGACCCAGTACTTC.

This clonotype was observed many times. The V gene is TRBV10-3, the J gene TRBJ1-5; no reliable D call. The V and J ends lost 7 bases and 4 bases respectively, with 11 bases between them. This CDR3 has 13 amino acids. The V gene's germline CDR1 is ENHRY and CDR2 SYGVKD. CDR3 sequence: CAITGQPNQPQHF. Here the CDR3 DNA reads TGTGCCATCACTGGGCAGCCGAATCAGCCCCAGCATTTT.

This clonotype was seen ten or more times. The J gene is TRBJ2-3, the V gene TRBV20-1; 8 bases fit TRBD2. There are 12 residues in the CDR3. From germline, CDR1 is DFQATT and CDR2 SNEGSKA (reference sequence). The V gene end was trimmed by 6 bases and the J gene end by 5 bases; junction bases not matched to a gene: 4. The CDR3 region has the DNA TGCAGTGCGTTCGGGAGGGTAGATACGCAGTATTTT. Translated, it gives CSAFGRVDTQYF.

To note about this clonotype: With a much larger clone just one base away, this may be a read error. V is TRBV20-1 and J is TRBJ2-3; D is perhaps TRBD1 (5 bases). Trimming took 6 bases from V and 6 from J, leaving 19 bases between them. Germline CDR1 reads DFQATT; CDR2 reads SNEGSKA (reference sequence). This CDR3 has 14 residues. CDR3 in amino acids: CSAHLVGRPDTQYF. The CDR3 DNA reads TGCAGTGCGCACCTAGTGGGGCGCCCGGATACGCAGTATTTT.

This clonotype has at least ten counts. This rearrangement joins TRBV5-1 to TRBJ2-1; D ambiguous. This CDR3 spans 19 amino acids. V lost 5 bases, J lost 0 bases, and 24 bases lay in between. Germline assignment: CDR1 SGHRS and CDR2 YFSETQ. The DNA for the CDR3 is TGCGCCAGCAGTTCCCAACCTCAAATAGCTTGGAGCTCCTACAATGAGCAGTTCTTC. Encoded protein: CASSSQPQIAWSSYNEQFF.

The rearrangement joins TRBV5-6 to TRBJ1-2, with D unresolved. This CDR3 spans 12 amino acids. Germline V gene lookup returns CDR1 SGHDT and CDR2 YYEEEE. V was trimmed by 4 bases and J by 5 bases, leaving 9 bases between them. CDR3 in amino acids: CASSSKSYGYTF. The DNA for the CDR3 is TGTGCCAGCAGCAGTAAAAGTTATGGCTACACCTTC.

This clonotype appeared once. It may be a read error: a sequence one base away is much more abundant. This chain connects TRBV20-1 to TRBJ2-3, with D uncertain. This CDR3 is 10 amino acids long. Germline CDR1 reads DFQATT; CDR2 reads SNEGSKA (reference sequence). CDR3 amino acids: CSSKRDTRYF. The CDR3 DNA follows: TGCAGTTCCAAGCGAGATACGCGGTATTTT.

This clonotype was seen many times. This chain links TRBV20-1 with TRBJ2-3; 8 bases align to TRBD2. The germline gives CDR1 DFQATT, CDR2 SNEGSKA (reference sequence). Unmatched junction bases numbered 6, after V lost 7 bases and J lost 3 bases. The CDR3 totals 13 residues. In DNA form, the CDR3 reads TGCAGTGGGACGGGGGGGCAGACAGATACGCAGTATTTT. Encoded protein: CSGTGGQTDTQYF.

Many counts were recorded for this clonotype. The chain is built from TRBV5-1 and TRBJ1-6; a possible D gene is TRBD1 (6 bases). Looked up from germline, CDR1 is SGHRS and CDR2 is YFSETQ. The CDR3 runs 19 residues. Trimming cost V 1 base and J 0 bases, with 17 bases left between them. CDR3 nucleotide sequence: TGCGCCAGCAGCTTGTGGCCGGGACAAGCGAGCTCCTATAATTCACCCCTCCACTTT. It translates to CASSLWPGQASSYNSPLHF.

Concerning this clonotype itself: One junction end disagrees with the germline gene, perhaps due to a read error. This CDR3 is CASSLSGPLNQPQNF. CDR3 in DNA: TGTGCCAGCAGTTTAAGTGGCCCACTCAATCAGCCCCAGAATTTT. The V call is TRBV12-3 or TRBV12-4, the J call TRBJ1-5; D is uncertain. The CDR3 is 15 residues long.

The V call is TRBV10-1, the J call TRBJ1-1, with TRBD1 matching over 8 bases. Germline-derived CDR1 and CDR2 are WNHNN and SYGVQD (reference sequence). CDR3 length: 15 residues. The J segment lost 5 bases and the V segment lost 0 bases, leaving 5 bases of the junction unmatched. Here the CDR3 reads CASSESRTGWTEAFF. The CDR3 region has the DNA TGCGCCAGCAGTGAGTCCAGGACAGGGTGGACTGAAGCTTTCTTT.

The table lists this clonotype with many counts. A single base separates this from a much larger clone, so it may be a read error. V is TRBV7-2 and J is TRBJ2-1, with D perhaps TRBD2 (6 bases). This CDR3 region has 16 residues. V lost 5 bases to trimming and J lost 1 base, with 15 bases between them. CDR1 is SGHTA and CDR2 is FQGNSA in the germline V gene. DNA of the CDR3: TGTGCCAGCAGCCCAGTGGGGGGAAAATCCTACAATGAGCAGTTCTTC. This gives the protein CASSPVGGKSYNEQFF.